The source of this T cell receptor (beta chain) is a study of vaccination and CD4 T cells after COVID-19. Study context: The stimulus for the cells was overlapping spike peptides derived from SARS-CoV-2, HCoV-NL63, HCoV-OC43 and HCoV-229E. For control cultures, the treatment was a CEFX pool, an HIV-1 Nef pool, or no peptide.

Worth noting for this clonotype: Antigen unknown.

Treatment defined: roughly 11-day PBMC culture with coronavirus spike peptide pools or control peptides (ViraFEST assay). First, ViraFEST expanded antigen-specific T cells with peptide pools, and next it sequenced the TCRs. The V end was cut by 5 bases, the J end by 2 bases, with 11 bases between. Per the germline V gene, CDR1 is DFQATT and CDR2 is SNEGSKA (reference sequence). CDR3 length equals 13 residues. Regarding the study as a whole: The appearance of a median approximately 90% of reactive clones in convalescent patients occurred only post-vaccination.

An Oncomine TCR Beta short-read assay was used to sequence the DNA from cultured CD4+ T cells. TCRdb ran MiXCR on the PCR reads and lists one entry per CDR3 protein. The table has approximately 20,000 distinct CDR3 sequences, more than 50% seen once. The chain links TRBV20-1 to TRBJ2-3; D is unclear. The receptor comes from a human donor who had recovered from COVID-19. The sample was CD4+ T cells from blood, cultured in vitro. The CDR3 region is CSAASGFTDTQYF. The CDR3 nucleotides are TGCAGTGCTGCCTCCGGGTTCACAGATACGCAGTATTTT.